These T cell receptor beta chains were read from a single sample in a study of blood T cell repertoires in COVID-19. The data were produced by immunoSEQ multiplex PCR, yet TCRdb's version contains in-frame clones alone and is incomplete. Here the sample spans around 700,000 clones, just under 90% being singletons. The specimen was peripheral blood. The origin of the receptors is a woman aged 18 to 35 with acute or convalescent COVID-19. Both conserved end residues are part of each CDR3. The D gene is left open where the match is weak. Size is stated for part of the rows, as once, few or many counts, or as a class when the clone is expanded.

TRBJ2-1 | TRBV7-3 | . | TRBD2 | TGTGCCAGCAGCGCCCAAGGTCGGACTAGCGTTCACAATGAGCAGTTCTTC | CASSAQGRTSVHNEQFF
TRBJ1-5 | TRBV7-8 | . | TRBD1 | TGTGCCAGCAGCCACCGGGACAGGGGGGATCAGCCCCAGCATTTT | CASSHRDRGDQPQHF
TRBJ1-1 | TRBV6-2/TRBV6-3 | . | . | TGTGCCAGCATCCCCACGGGGAACACTGAAGCTTTCTTT | CASIPTGNTEAFF
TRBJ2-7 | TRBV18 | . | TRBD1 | TGTGCCAGCTCACCAGTCCGGGACAGGGTCCACGAGCAGTACTTC | CASSPVRDRVHEQYF
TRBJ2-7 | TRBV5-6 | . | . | TGTGCCAGCACCACCGGGACATCCTACGAGCAGTACTTC | CASTTGTSYEQYF
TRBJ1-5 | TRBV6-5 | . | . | TGTGCCAGCAGTCTGGACAAGGGCAATCAGCCCCAGCATTTT | CASSLDKGNQPQHF
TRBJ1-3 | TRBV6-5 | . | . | TGTGCCAGCAGTTACTCTGGCCTCGCTGGAAACACCATATATTTT | CASSYSGLAGNTIYF
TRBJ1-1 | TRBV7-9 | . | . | TGTGCCAGCAGCTTAGGGTTTAGTGAAGCTTTCTTT | CASSLGFSEAFF
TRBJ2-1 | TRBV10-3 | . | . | TGTGCCATCAGTGAGCCCGACAGTAATTTATACAATGAGCAGTTCTTC | CAISEPDSNLYNEQFF
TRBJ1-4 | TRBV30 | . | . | TGTGCCTGGAGGGGGCAGGGAACTAATGAAAAACTGTTTTTT | CAWRGQGTNEKLFF
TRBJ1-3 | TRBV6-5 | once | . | TGTGCCAGCAGTTACTCGTGGGCAGAATCTGGAAACACCATATATTTT | CASSYSWAESGNTIYF
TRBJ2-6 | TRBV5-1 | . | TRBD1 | TGCGCCAGCAGCTCGGACAGGACAAACTCTGGGGCCAACGTCCTGACTTTC | CASSSDRTNSGANVLTF
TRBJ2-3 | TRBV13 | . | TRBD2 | TGTGCCAGCAGCCCCTGGGGGACTAGCGGTGATACGCAGTATTTT | CASSPWGTSGDTQYF
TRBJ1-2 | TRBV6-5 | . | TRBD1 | TGTGCCAGCAATCCTACCGGACAGGGGATAATGAGCTACACCTTC | CASNPTGQGIMSYTF
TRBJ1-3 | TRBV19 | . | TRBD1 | TGTGCCAGCGGACAGGGAATCAACACCATATATTTT | CASGQGINTIYF
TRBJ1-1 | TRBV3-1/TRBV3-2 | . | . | TGTGCCAGCAGCCAACTGACAGATTTTGAAGCTTTCTTT | CASSQLTDFEAFF
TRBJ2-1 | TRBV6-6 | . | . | TGTGCCAGCAGTTACGCTATAGCATTCTCCTACAATGAGCAGTTCTTC | CASSYAIAFSYNEQFF
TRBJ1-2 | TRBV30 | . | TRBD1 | TGTGCCTGGCACAGGACCGGACAGGGTGGAGGCTACACCTTC | CAWHRTGQGGGYTF
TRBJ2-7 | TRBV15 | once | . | TGTGCCACCAGTTCAGGGCTCTCTTTTGTCGAGCAGTACTTC | CATSSGLSFVEQYF
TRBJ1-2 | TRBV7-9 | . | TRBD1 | TGTGCCAGCAGCGCCACAGGGGCTAACTATGGCTACACCTTC | CASSATGANYGYTF
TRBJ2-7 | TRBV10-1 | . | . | TGCGCCAGCAGTCCAATTTTGGGCTACCTTAGATACGAGCAGTACTTC | CASSPILGYLRYEQYF
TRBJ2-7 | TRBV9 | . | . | TGTGCCAGCAGCCCATCCGGGACTCATCCCAGCTACGAGCAGTACTTC | CASSPSGTHPSYEQYF
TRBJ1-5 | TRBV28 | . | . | TGTGCCAGCAGTCCTACAGGGACATCCAATCAGCCCCAGCATTTT | CASSPTGTSNQPQHF
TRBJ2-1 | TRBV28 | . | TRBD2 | TGTGCCAGCAATCTAGCGGGCCCCAATGAGCAGTTCTTC | CASNLAGPNEQFF
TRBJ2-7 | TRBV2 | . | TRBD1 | TGTGCCAGCATGGACAGGGGAAGGCAGTACTTC | CASMDRGRQYF
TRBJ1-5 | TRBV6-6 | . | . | TGTGCCAGCAGTTCAGACAGCGAAAATCAGCCCCAGCATTTT | CASSSDSENQPQHF
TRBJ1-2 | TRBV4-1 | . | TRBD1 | TGCGCCAGCAGCCAAGGAGGGGGCGGCTTTGGTGGCTACACCTTC | CASSQGGGGFGGYTF
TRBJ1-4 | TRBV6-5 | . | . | TGTGCCAGCAGTTACTCACCTGCGGGGCGTGAAAAACTGTTTTTT | CASSYSPAGREKLFF
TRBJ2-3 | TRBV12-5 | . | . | TGTGCTAGTGGGAGTACAGGGTTTAGCACAGATACGCAGTATTTT | CASGSTGFSTDTQYF
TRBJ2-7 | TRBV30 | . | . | TGTGCCTGGAAACCGGCCTACGAGCAGTACTTC | CAWKPAYEQYF
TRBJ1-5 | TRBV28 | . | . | TGTGCCAGCAGTTTATATCCCTTCTTCGGGAATCAGCCCCAGCATTTT | CASSLYPFFGNQPQHF
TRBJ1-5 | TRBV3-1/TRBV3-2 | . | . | TGTGCCAGCAGCCAAGGGTCAGGGGATGATCAGCCCCAGCATTTT | CASSQGSGDDQPQHF